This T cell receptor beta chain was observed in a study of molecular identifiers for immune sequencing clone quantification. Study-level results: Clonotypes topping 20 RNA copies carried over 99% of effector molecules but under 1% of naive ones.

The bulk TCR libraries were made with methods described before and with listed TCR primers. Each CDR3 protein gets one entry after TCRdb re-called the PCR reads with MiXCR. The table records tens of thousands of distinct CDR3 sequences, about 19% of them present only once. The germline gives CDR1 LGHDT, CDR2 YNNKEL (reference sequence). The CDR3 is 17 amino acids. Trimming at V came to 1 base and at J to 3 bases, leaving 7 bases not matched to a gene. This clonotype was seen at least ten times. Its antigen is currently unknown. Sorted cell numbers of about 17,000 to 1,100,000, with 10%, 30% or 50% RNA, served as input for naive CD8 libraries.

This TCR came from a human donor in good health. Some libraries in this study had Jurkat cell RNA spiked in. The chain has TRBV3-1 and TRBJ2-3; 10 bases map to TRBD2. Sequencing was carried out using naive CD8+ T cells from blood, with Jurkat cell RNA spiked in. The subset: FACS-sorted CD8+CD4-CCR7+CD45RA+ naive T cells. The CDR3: CASSQAASGSMTDTQYF. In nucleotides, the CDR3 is TGTGCCAGCAGCCAAGCGGCTAGCGGGAGTATGACAGATACGCAGTATTTT.